The 10 T cell receptor beta chains in this list originate from one sample, sequenced in a study of blood T cell repertoires in COVID-19. TCRdb's copy holds only in-frame clones and misses some; the assay was immunoSEQ multiplex PCR. In the table there are 250,000 to 350,000 clones, 88% of which are singletons. The material sequenced was peripheral blood. The receptors were gathered from a woman aged 25-40 years who had recovered from COVID-19.

The chain has TRBV3-1 (or the pseudogene TRBV3-2) and TRBJ2-2, with 8 positions matching TRBD1. CDR3 length: 15 amino acids. From germline, CDR1 is LGHDT and CDR2 YNNKEL (reference sequence). Germline trimming cut 3 bases from V and 5 bases from J; bases unmatched to any gene: 5. In nucleotides, the CDR3 is TGTGCCAGCAGCCACCGGACAGGGCCGACCGGGGAGCTGTTTTTT. Amino acids: CASSHRTGPTGELFF.

The chain recombines TRBV7-9 with TRBJ2-7; 10 bases align to TRBD2. Germline V gene sequence: CDR1 SEHNR, CDR2 FQNEAQ (reference sequence). Germline trimming cut 3 bases from V and 0 bases from J; bases unmatched to any gene: 2. The CDR3 spans 15 residues. The CDR3 DNA is TGTGCCAGCAGCTTTAGCGGGGGGCCCTCCTACGAGCAGTACTTC. Its translation is CASSFSGGPSYEQYF.

This rearrangement joins TRBV20-1 to TRBJ1-5, with D hard to call. Germline loops: CDR1 DFQATT, CDR2 SNEGSKA (reference sequence). Deletions cut 3 bases from V and 0 bases from J, with 12 bases between. This CDR3 region has 15 residues. CDR3 amino acids: CSASVTLYSNQPQHF. In DNA, the CDR3 is TGCAGTGCTAGTGTGACACTCTATAGCAATCAGCCCCAGCATTTT.

The chain uses TRBV28 and TRBJ2-5; D might be TRBD1 (6 bases). Trimming took 6 bases from V and 5 from J, leaving 16 bases between them. CDR1 MDHEN and CDR2 SYDVKM come from the germline V gene. There are 14 residues in the CDR3. The CDR3 nucleotides read TGTGCCAGCAGGTCCCAGGGGAAGCGGGAGACCCAGTACTTC. Amino acids: CASRSQGKRETQYF.

The chain combines TRBV30 with TRBJ1-2; 8 positions agree with TRBD1. Per germline, CDR1 GTSNPN and CDR2 SVGIG (reference sequence). The CDR3 is made up of 13 amino acids. The junction had 5 bases not matched to a gene; V was cut back by 5 bases and J by 3 bases. The CDR3 bases are TGTGCCTGGGGACAGGGCGAGGACTATGGCTACACCTTC. Translating it yields CAWGQGEDYGYTF.

This chain joins TRBV6-1 and TRBJ1-3; D uncertain. Trimming removed 3 bases from V and 1 base from J, with 13 bases in between. The CDR3 is 16 residues long. CDR1 and CDR2 (germline): MNHNS, SASEGT. CDR3 nucleotides: TGTGCCAGCAGTGATTATGTCCGGGGATCTGGAAACACCATATATTTT. Its translation: CASSDYVRGSGNTIYF.

J is TRBJ2-2 and V is TRBV6-6; TRBD1 aligns across 7 bases. This CDR3 spans 15 amino acids. The germline CDR1 and CDR2 sequences are MNHNY and SVGAGI (reference sequence). After removal of 5 bases from V and 6 bases from J, the junction contained 9 bases not matched to a gene. This CDR3 reads CASSRDSQLAGELFF. The CDR3 bases are TGTGCCAGCAGTCGGGACAGTCAGTTGGCCGGGGAGCTGTTTTTT.

The CDR3 DNA sequence: TGTGCCAGCAGCACACAGGGGGCCGGGCACGAGCAGTACTTC. This translates into CASSTQGAGHEQYF. The chain combines TRBV7-3 with TRBJ2-7, with 9 bases aligning to TRBD1. The CDR3 has 14 amino acids. V lost 5 bases to trimming and J lost 5 bases; unmatched junction nucleotides: 7. Germline V lookup: CDR1 SGHTA, CDR2 FQGTGA. Combining the CDR3 with reference TRBV7-3 and TRBJ2-7 gives the whole variable domain GAGVSQTPSNKVTEKGKYVELRCDPISGHTALYWYRQSLGQGPEFLIYFQGTGAADDSGLPNDRFFAVRPEGSVSTLKIQRTERGDSAVYLCASSTQGAGHEQYFGPGTRLTVT.

The rearrangement uses TRBV28 and TRBJ1-3, with D tentatively TRBD1 (5 bases). This CDR3 has 14 amino acids. V dropped 10 bases and J dropped 0 bases, with 13 bases sitting between them. Per the germline V gene, CDR1 is MDHEN and CDR2 is SYDVKM. CDR3: CATREGPSGNTIYF. The DNA for the CDR3 is TGTGCCACCAGGGAGGGGCCCTCTGGAAACACCATATATTTT.

The chain is built from TRBV15 and TRBJ2-2; TRBD1 matches at 7 bases. CDR1 LNHNV and CDR2 YYDKDF come from the germline V gene (reference sequence). V lost 5 bases to trimming and J lost 6 bases; unmatched junction nucleotides: 3. CDR3 length equals 13 residues. This chain's CDR3 is CATSLGGSGELFF. The CDR3 DNA reads as TGTGCCACCAGCTTAGGGGGCTCCGGGGAGCTGTTTTTT.